The following is a TCR beta chain sequence with its context. The entry originates in a study of blood T cell repertoires in COVID-19. Across the whole study: Material from acute and convalescent COVID-19 was sourced from the United States, Italy and Spain.

From germline, CDR1 is SQVTM and CDR2 ANQGSEA. Losses at the gene ends were 6 bases for V and 5 bases for J; bases not matched to a gene: 8. This CDR3 has 13 amino acids. The age range of participants was 18 to 89 years, with residence in more than 20 US areas. Clinical history reported by participants formed the basis on which cohorts were assigned. In the source study's methods: Cell counts per sample came from amplifying reference gene primers. Here immunoSEQ multiplex PCR was the method, and the copy in TCRdb shows in-frame clones only, minus some. That table gives V, J and clone size, and the DNA gave D and trimming. Seen here are some 220,000 clones, roughly nine tenths observed once, and the top ten hold roughly 3%.

The TCR comes from a woman aged 18-29 years in a cohort exposed to, infected with or recovered from COVID-19 (not recorded which). The sample taken for sequencing was PBMCs or T cells enriched from blood (not recorded which). The chain uses TRBV29-1 and TRBJ1-2; 8 bases are shared with TRBD1. CDR3 loop: CSVEDRERYGYTF. CDR3 in DNA: TGCAGCGTCGAGGACAGGGAGCGTTATGGCTACACCTTC.